The clone carrying this T cell receptor (beta chain) was seen a single time. The data stem from a study of blood T cell repertoires in COVID-19. Across the study: Specimens from acute and convalescent COVID-19 originated in the United States, Italy and Spain. PBMCs, B-cell-depleted T cells, or T cells were the source of the cDNA or gDNA that made up the material.

Study processing details: Reference gene primer amplification gave nucleated cell count estimates. Profiled with immunoSEQ multiplex PCR; TCRdb holds only in-frame clones, not every one. D and trimming were read from the DNA, whereas the V and J calls and clone size are those reported in that table. The repertoire holds approximately 300,000 clones, with around 90% as singletons. Sequenced sample: peripheral blood. This clonotype was obtained from a man aged 18 to 29 with active or convalescent COVID-19.

The CDR3 loop is CASSPQGQGDSYEQYF. In DNA form, the CDR3 reads TGTGCCAGCAGCCCTCAAGGACAGGGTGATTCCTACGAGCAGTACTTC. V and J are TRBV4-2 and TRBJ2-7; 8 bases agree with TRBD1. The germline V gene encodes CDR1 LGHNA and CDR2 YNFKEQ. This CDR3 is 16 amino acids long. Trimming removed 4 bases from V and 1 base from J; junction bases left unmatched: 9.